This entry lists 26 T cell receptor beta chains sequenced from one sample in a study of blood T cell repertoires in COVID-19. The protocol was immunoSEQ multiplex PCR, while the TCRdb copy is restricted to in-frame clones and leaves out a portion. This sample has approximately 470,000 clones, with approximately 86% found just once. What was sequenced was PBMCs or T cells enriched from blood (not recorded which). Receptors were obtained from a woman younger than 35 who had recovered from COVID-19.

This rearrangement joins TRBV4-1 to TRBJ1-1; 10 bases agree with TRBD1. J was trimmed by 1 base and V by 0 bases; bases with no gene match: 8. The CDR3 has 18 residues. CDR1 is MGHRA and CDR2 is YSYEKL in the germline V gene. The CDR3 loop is CASSQDRRQGARNTEAFF. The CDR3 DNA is TGCGCCAGCAGCCAAGATAGGAGACAGGGGGCTCGGAACACTGAAGCTTTCTTT.

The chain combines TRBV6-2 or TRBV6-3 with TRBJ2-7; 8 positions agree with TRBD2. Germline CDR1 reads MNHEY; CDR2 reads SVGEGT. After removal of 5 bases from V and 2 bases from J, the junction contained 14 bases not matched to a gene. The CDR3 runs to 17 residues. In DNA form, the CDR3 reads TGTGCCAGCAGTCTTCGGATCAGCGGGGGTGAAACCTACGAGCAGTACTTC. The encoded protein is CASSLRISGGETYEQYF.

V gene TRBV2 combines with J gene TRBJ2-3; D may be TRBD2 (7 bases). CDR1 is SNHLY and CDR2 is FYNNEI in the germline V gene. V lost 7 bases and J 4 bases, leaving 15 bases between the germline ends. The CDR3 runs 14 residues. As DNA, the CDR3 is TGTGCCAGCAACCGGGAGGAGGGGGCAGATACGCAGTATTTT. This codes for CASNREEGADTQYF. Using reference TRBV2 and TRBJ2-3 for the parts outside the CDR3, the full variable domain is EPEVTQTPSHQVTQMGQEVILRCVPISNHLYFYWYRQILGQKVEFLVSFYNNEISEKSEIFDDQFSVERPDGSNFTLKIRSTKLEDSAMYFCASNREEGADTQYFGPGTRLTVL.

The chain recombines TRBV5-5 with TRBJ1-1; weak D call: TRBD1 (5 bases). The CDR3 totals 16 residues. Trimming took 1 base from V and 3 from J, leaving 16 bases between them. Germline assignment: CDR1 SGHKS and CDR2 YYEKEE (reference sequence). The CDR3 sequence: CASSLWIGAGDTEAFF. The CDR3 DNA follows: TGTGCCAGCAGCTTGTGGATCGGGGCGGGGGACACTGAAGCTTTCTTT.

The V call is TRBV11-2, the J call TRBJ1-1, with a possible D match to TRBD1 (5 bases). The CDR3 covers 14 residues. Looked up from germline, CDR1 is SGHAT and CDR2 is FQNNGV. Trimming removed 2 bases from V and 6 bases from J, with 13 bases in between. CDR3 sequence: CASSLPREGPEAFF. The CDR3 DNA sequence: TGTGCCAGCAGCTTACCCAGGGAAGGCCCTGAAGCTTTCTTT.

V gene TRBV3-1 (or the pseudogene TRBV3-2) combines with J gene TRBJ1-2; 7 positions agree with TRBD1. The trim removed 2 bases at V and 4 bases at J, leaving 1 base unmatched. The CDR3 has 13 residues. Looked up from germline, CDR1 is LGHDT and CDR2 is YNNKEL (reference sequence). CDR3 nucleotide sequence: TGTGCCAGCAGCCAACAGGGGGGCTATGGCTACACCTTC. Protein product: CASSQQGGYGYTF.

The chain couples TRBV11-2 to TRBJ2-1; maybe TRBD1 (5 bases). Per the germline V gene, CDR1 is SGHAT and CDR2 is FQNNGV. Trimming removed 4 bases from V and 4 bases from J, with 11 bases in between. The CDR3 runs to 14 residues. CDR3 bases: TGTGCCAGCAGCTCGGACACGGAATACAATGAGCAGTTCTTC. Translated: CASSSDTEYNEQFF.

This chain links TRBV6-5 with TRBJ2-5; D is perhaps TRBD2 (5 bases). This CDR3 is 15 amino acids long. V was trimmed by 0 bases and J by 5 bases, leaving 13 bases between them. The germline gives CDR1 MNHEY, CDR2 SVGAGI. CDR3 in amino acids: CASSYSMGSGETQYF. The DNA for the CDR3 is TGTGCCAGCAGTTACTCCATGGGGTCGGGGGAGACCCAGTACTTC.

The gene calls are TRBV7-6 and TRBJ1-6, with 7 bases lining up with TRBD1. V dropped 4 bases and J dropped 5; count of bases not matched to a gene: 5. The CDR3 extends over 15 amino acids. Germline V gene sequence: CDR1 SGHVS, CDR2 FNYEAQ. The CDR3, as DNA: TGTGCCAGCAGCTCCCAGGGGGACAATAATTCACCCCTCCACTTT. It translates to CASSSQGDNNSPLHF.

The CDR3 bases are TGTGCCAGTAGTGTTGGAGGCCTTCAGGGGGAGTACTTC. Its protein product is CASSVGGLQGEYF. The chain uses TRBV19 and TRBJ2-7; 7 nucleotides line up with TRBD1. The germline gives CDR1 LNHDA, CDR2 SQIVND (reference sequence). The CDR3 covers 13 residues. With 5 bases clipped from V and 11 bases from J, the junction kept 12 bases outside the gene matches.

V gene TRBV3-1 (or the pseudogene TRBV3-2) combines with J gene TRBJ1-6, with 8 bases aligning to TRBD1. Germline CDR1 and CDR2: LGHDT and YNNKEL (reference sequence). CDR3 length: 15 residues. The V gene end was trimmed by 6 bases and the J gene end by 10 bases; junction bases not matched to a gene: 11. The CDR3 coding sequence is TGTGCCAGCAGTCTCGACCTTCCAGGGGGCTCACCCCTCCACTTT. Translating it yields CASSLDLPGGSPLHF.

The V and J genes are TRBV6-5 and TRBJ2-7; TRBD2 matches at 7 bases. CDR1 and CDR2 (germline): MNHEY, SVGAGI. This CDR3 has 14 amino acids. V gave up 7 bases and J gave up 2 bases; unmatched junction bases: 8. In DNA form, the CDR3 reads TGTGCCAGCACCGTCGGGGGGTTCCCCTACGAGCAGTACTTC. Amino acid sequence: CASTVGGFPYEQYF.

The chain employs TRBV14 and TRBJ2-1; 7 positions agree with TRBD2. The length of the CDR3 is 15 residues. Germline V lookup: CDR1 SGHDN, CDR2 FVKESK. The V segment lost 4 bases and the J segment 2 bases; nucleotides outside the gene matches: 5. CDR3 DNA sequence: TGTGCCAGCAGCCTCCCCGGGACTACCTACAATGAGCAGTTCTTC. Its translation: CASSLPGTTYNEQFF.

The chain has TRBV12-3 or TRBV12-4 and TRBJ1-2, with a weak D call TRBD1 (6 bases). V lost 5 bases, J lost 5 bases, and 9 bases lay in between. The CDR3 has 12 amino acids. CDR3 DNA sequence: TGTGCCAGCAGTGGGACACTTTATGGCTACACCTTC. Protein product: CASSGTLYGYTF.

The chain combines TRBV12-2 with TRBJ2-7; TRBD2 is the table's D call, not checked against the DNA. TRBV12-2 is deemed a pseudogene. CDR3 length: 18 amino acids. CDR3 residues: CASRPPGGGPLSSYEQYF. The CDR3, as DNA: TGTGCAAGTCGCCCCCCGGGTGGCGGGCCCCTTAGCTCCTACGAGCAGTACTTC.

The DNA of the CDR3 is TGTGCCAGCAGCAACACGGCGGGGGAGTTGACCCAGTACTTC. This sequence encodes CASSNTAGELTQYF. The rearrangement joins TRBV28 to TRBJ2-5; TRBD2 aligns across 7 bases. V gave up 6 bases and J gave up 7 bases; unmatched junction bases: 11. The CDR3 is 14 amino acids. CDR1 is MDHEN and CDR2 is SYDVKM in the germline V gene.

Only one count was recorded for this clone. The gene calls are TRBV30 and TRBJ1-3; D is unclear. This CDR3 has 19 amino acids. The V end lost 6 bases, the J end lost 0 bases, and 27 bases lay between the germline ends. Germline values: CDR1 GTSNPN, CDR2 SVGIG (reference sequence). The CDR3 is CACGRSRDLFMGSGNTIYF. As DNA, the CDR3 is TGTGCCTGCGGCCGCAGCCGGGATCTCTTCATGGGCTCTGGAAACACCATATATTTT.

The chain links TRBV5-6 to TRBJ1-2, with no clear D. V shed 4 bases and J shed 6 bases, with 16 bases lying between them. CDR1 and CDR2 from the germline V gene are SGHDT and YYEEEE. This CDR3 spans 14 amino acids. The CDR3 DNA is TGTGCCAGCAGCCGGGAGCGGGGTCGAGATGGCTACACCTTC. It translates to CASSRERGRDGYTF.

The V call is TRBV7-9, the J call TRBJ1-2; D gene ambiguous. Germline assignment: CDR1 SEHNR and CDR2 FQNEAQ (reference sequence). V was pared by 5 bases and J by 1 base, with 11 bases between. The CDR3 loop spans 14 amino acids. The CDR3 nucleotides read TGTGCCAGCAGCCTGGCGGGGTTTAACTATGGCTACACCTTC. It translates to CASSLAGFNYGYTF.

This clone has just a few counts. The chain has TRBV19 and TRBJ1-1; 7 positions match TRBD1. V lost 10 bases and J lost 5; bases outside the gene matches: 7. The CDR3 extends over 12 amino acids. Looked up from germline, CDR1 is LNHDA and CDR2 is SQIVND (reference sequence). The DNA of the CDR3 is TGTGCCACATACAGGGGTGCAACTGAAGCTTTCTTT. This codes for CATYRGATEAFF. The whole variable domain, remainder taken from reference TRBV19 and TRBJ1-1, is DGGITQSPKYLFRKEGQNVTLSCEQNLNHDAMYWYRQDPGQGLRLIYYSQIVNDFQKGDIAEGYSVSREKKESFPLTVTSAQKNPTAFYLCATYRGATEAFFGQGTRLTVV.

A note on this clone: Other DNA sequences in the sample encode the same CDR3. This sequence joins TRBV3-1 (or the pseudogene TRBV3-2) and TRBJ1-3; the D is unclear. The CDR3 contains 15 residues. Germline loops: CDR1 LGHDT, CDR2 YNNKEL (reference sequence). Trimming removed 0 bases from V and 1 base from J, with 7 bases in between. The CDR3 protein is CASSQDGGSGNTIYF. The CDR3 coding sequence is TGTGCCAGCAGCCAAGATGGAGGTTCTGGAAACACCATATATTTT.

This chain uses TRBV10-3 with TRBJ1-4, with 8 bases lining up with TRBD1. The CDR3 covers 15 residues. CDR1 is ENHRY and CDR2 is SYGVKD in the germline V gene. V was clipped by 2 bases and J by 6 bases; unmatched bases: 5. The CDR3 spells CAISEPGQGDEKLFF. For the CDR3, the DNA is TGTGCCATCAGTGAGCCCGGACAGGGAGATGAAAAACTGTTTTTT.

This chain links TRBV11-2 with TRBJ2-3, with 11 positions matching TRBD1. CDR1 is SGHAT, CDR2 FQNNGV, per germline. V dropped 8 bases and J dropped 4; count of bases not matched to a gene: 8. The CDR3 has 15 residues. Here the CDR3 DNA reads TGTGCCAGCCGACCCCCGGGACAGGGGGCAGATACGCAGTATTTT. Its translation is CASRPPGQGADTQYF. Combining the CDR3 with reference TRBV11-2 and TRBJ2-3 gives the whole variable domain EAGVAQSPRYKIIEKRQSVAFWCNPISGHATLYWYQQILGQGPKLLIQFQNNGVVDDSQLPKDRFSAERLKGVDSTLKIQPAKLEDSAVYLCASRPPGQGADTQYFGPGTRLTVL.

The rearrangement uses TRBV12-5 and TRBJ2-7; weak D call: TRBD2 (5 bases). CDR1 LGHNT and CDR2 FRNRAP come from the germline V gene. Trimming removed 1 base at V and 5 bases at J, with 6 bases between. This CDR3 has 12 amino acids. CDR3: CASGLAGNEQYF. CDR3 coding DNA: TGTGCTAGTGGTTTGGCCGGGAACGAGCAGTACTTC.

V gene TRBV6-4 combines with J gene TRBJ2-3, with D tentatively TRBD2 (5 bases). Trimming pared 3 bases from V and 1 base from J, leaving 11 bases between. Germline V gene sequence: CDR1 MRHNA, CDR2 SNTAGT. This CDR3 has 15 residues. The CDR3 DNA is TGTGCCAGCAGTGAGCAGCTAGCAGGCACAGATACGCAGTATTTT. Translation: CASSEQLAGTDTQYF.

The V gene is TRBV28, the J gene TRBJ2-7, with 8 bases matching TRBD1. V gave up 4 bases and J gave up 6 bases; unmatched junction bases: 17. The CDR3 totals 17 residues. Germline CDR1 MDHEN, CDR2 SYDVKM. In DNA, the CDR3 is TGTGCCAGCAGTTCCCCCCCCCTGGACAGGGAAACGGGCGAGCAGTACTTC. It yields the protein CASSSPPLDRETGEQYF. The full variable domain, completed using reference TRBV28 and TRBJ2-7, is DVKVTQSSRYLVKRTGEKVFLECVQDMDHENMFWYRQDPGLGLRLIYFSYDVKMKEKGDIPEGYSVSREKKERFSLILESASTNQTSMYLCASSSPPLDRETGEQYFGPGTRLTVT.